Given below is one T cell receptor (beta chain) in context. This sample is part of a study of tumor-infiltrating lymphocytes in primary liver carcinoma. Study as a whole: There were tumors of stage T1-T3 N0M0, each 4.2 to 10 cm across.

The CDR3 is 14 residues long. The germline gives CDR1 WNHNN, CDR2 SYGVQD (reference sequence). V dropped 2 bases and J dropped 4 bases, with 11 bases sitting between them. Starting from approximately 470 ng of total RNA, TCR beta cDNA was produced with a primer in the constant region. Libraries of TCR beta came from three nested multiplex PCR rounds with slightly modified ARM-PCR. Primers for the first two PCR rounds were TRBV1-TRBV30 forward primers and a C-beta reverse primer (roughly 10 cycles per round). TCRdb ran MiXCR on the multiplex PCR reads and lists one entry per CDR3 protein. This table holds tens of thousands of distinct CDR3 sequences, about two thirds found once. Scientists recovered RNA and DNA together from about 20-30 mg of unsorted bulk tissue. Samples were taken from five separate regions of every tumor.

The genes are TRBV10-1 and TRBJ2-5; unclear D gene. This receptor was obtained from a man aged 40-49 years with primary liver carcinoma and hepatitis B virus infection. The sequenced material came from liver tumor tissue from sampling region 5. Documented subset: tumor region T5, tumor centre. CDR3 DNA: TGCGCCAGCAGTGAGGGAGAGAATAGAGAGACCCAGTACTTC. Translation: CASSEGENRETQYF.